This T cell receptor beta chain was captured in a study of blood T cell repertoires in COVID-19. Sequencing used immunoSEQ multiplex PCR; TCRdb keeps in-frame clones, though not all of them. This sample has some 260,000 clones, with about 90% found just once. The CDR3 runs to 14 residues. Trimming pared 3 bases from V and 3 bases from J, leaving 11 bases between. Germline V gene data show CDR1 as SGHAT and CDR2 as FQNNGV. The receptor was isolated from a man older than 75 with acute or convalescent COVID-19. The chain links TRBV11-2 to TRBJ1-1, with D maybe TRBD1 (6 bases). Sequencing was done on a sample of peripheral blood. CDR3 nucleotide sequence: TGTGCCAGCAGCTTTACAGGGAGGGACACTGAAGCTTTCTTT. Protein sequence: CASSFTGRDTEAFF.